These 5 T cell receptor beta chains share one sample of origin, sequenced in a study of blood T cell repertoires in COVID-19. Profiling relied on immunoSEQ multiplex PCR, and the TCRdb table lists in-frame clones only, not all of them. This table holds about 300,000 clones, roughly 85% found once. Material for sequencing was PBMCs or T cells enriched from blood (not recorded which). These receptors all come from a woman aged 45-65 years who had recovered from COVID-19.

The genes are TRBV5-4 and TRBJ1-1, with 10 positions matching TRBD1. The CDR3 contains 16 residues. V trimming: 1 base; J trimming: 6 bases; junction bases outside the gene matches: 9. Germline V gene sequence: CDR1 SGHNT, CDR2 YYREEE (reference sequence). The CDR3 sequence: CASSLSSGQGFAEAFF. In DNA, the CDR3 is TGTGCCAGCAGCTTGTCATCGGGACAGGGGTTCGCTGAAGCTTTCTTT.

The CDR3: CASSLGLAGETQYF. The CDR3 nucleotides are TGTGCCAGCAGCTTAGGACTAGCGGGAGAGACCCAGTACTTC. The chain combines TRBV7-2 with TRBJ2-5, with 10 bases aligning to TRBD2. J lost 4 bases, V lost 1 base, and 0 bases had no gene match. CDR1 and CDR2 (germline): SGHTA, FQGNSA. The CDR3 covers 14 residues.

V and J are TRBV5-4 and TRBJ2-2; perhaps TRBD2 as D (7 bases). V lost 4 bases, J lost 2 bases, and 24 bases lay in between. The V gene's germline CDR1 is SGHNT and CDR2 YYREEE (reference sequence). The CDR3 is made up of 19 amino acids. CDR3 residues: CASSPSGGGGGANTGELFF. The CDR3 nucleotides are TGTGCCAGCAGCCCCTCAGGTGGGGGAGGGGGGGCAAACACCGGGGAGCTGTTTTTT. The full variable domain, completed using reference TRBV5-4 and TRBJ2-2, is ETGVTQSPTHLIKTRGQQVTLRCSSQSGHNTVSWYQQALGQGPQFIFQYYREEENGRGNFPPRFSGLQFPNYSSELNVNALELDDSALYLCASSPSGGGGGANTGELFFGEGSRLTVL.

The V gene is TRBV7-9, the J gene TRBJ1-1; 8 nucleotides line up with TRBD1. Per the germline V gene, CDR1 is SEHNR and CDR2 is FQNEAQ (reference sequence). CDR3 length: 15 residues. V was clipped by 1 base and J by 2 bases; unmatched bases: 3. The DNA of the CDR3 is TGTGCCAGCAGCTTAGGACAGGGGTCCAACACTGAAGCTTTCTTT. Amino acid sequence: CASSLGQGSNTEAFF. The full variable domain, with the rest looked up from reference TRBV7-9 and TRBJ1-1, is DTGVSQNPRHKITKRGQNVTFRCDPISEHNRLYWYRQTLGQGPEFLTYFQNEAQLEKSRLLSDRFSAERPKGSFSTLEIQRTEQGDSAMYLCASSLGQGSNTEAFFGQGTRLTVV.

CDR3 in DNA: TGTGCCAGCAGCCAAGATTGGTCCAGTTCACCCCTCCACTTT. Its protein product is CASSQDWSSSPLHF. The J gene is TRBJ1-6, the V gene TRBV14; D gene uncertain. V shed 0 bases and J shed 9 bases, with 9 bases lying between them. The germline V gene encodes CDR1 SGHDN and CDR2 FVKESK. The length of the CDR3 is 14 residues.